The rows below give T cell receptor beta chains drawn from one sample of a study of shared clonotypes between healthy human individuals. Sequenced by immunoSEQ multiplex PCR; TCRdb stores in-frame clones only, minus some. The repertoire includes approximately 2,300,000 clones, approximately 90% of them detected once, and approximately 0.39% sits in the top ten. Sequences were obtained from naive CD4+ T cells from PBMCs. These receptors all stem from a young man in good health. Some clones in this sample may be carry-over from other donors' samples. Each CDR3 is given with its conserved first and last residue. A D gene is named only where the DNA matches it firmly. Rows give clone size only sometimes, using once, few, many, or a class for an expanded clone.

v_call,d_call,j_call,clone_size,cdr3_aa,cdr3_nt
TRBV7-9,NA,TRBJ1-4,NA,CASSETSTINEKLFF,TGTGCCAGCAGCGAGACCTCCACCATTAATGAAAAACTGTTTTTT
TRBV19,NA,TRBJ1-2,NA,CASSMTQGLFRGAGYTF,TGTGCCAGTAGTATGACCCAAGGACTGTTCCGTGGAGCTGGCTACACCTTC
TRBV7-3,NA,TRBJ2-5,once,CASSLMVSETQYF,TGTGCCAGCAGCTTAATGGTATCCGAGACCCAGTACTTC
TRBV18,TRBD1,TRBJ1-1,NA,CASSAGGTGGNTEAFF,TGTGCCAGCTCAGCGGGGGGGACAGGCGGGAACACTGAAGCTTTCTTT
TRBV19,NA,TRBJ2-6,NA,CASSGRDGANVLTF,TGTGCCAGTAGTGGACGGGACGGGGCCAACGTCCTGACTTTC
TRBV7-3,NA,TRBJ2-1,NA,CASSLTDSLYNEQFF,TGTGCCAGCAGCTTAACGGATAGTCTCTACAATGAGCAGTTCTTC
TRBV28,NA,TRBJ2-7,NA,CASSLWRVSSYEQYF,TGTGCCAGCAGTTTATGGCGGGTAAGCTCCTACGAGCAGTACTTC
TRBV28,TRBD1,TRBJ2-7,NA,CASSFTGTGGRGEQYF,TGTGCCAGCAGTTTTACCGGGACAGGGGGCAGAGGAGAGCAGTACTTC
TRBV5-1,TRBD1,TRBJ2-2,NA,CASSSEQGWYDTGELFF,TGCGCCAGCAGCTCGGAACAGGGGTGGTACGACACCGGGGAGCTGTTTTTT
TRBV5-1,TRBD2,TRBJ2-7,NA,CASSLLVAGTYEQYF,TGCGCCAGCAGCTTGTTGGTAGCGGGGACGTACGAGCAGTACTTC
TRBV11-1,TRBD2,TRBJ2-1,NA,CASSRNSGSYNEQFF,TGTGCCAGCAGCCGAAATAGCGGGAGCTACAATGAGCAGTTCTTC
TRBV10-1,TRBD2,TRBJ2-3,NA,CASSVGLAGADTQYF,TGCGCCAGCAGCGTGGGACTAGCGGGGGCAGATACGCAGTATTTT
TRBV28,NA,TRBJ2-7,NA,CASSIRQGGGEQYF,TGTGCCAGCAGTATCCGACAGGGAGGCGGCGAGCAGTACTTC
TRBV28,TRBD1,TRBJ1-1,NA,CASSSDRANTEAFF,TGTGCCAGCAGTTCAGACAGGGCGAACACTGAAGCTTTCTTT
TRBV27,NA,TRBJ1-5,NA,CASKGLGEGNQPQHF,TGTGCCAGCAAAGGACTGGGGGAAGGCAATCAGCCCCAGCATTTT
TRBV9,NA,TRBJ2-3,NA,CASSGSGGITDTQYF,TGTGCCAGCAGCGGATCGGGCGGGATCACAGATACGCAGTATTTT
TRBV4-3,NA,TRBJ1-5,NA,CASSPSRGVGNQPQHF,TGCGCCAGCAGCCCGTCGAGGGGCGTGGGCAATCAGCCCCAGCATTTT
TRBV28,NA,TRBJ1-2,NA,CASIGGSVNYGYTF,TGTGCCAGCATTGGAGGGAGTGTGAACTATGGCTACACCTTC
TRBV19,NA,TRBJ1-5,NA,CASSRGTDQGPQHF,TGTGCCAGTAGTAGGGGGACGGATCAAGGGCCCCAGCATTTT
TRBV5-4,NA,TRBJ2-7,NA,CASSLDSSEQYF,TGTGCCAGCAGCTTGGACTCCTCGGAGCAGTACTTC
TRBV7-9,TRBD1,TRBJ2-3,NA,CASSTGQVKADTQYF,TGTGCCAGCAGCACGGGACAGGTGAAGGCGGATACGCAGTATTTT
TRBV7-2,NA,TRBJ2-3,NA,CASSLQGWETDTQYF,TGTGCCAGCAGCTTACAGGGGTGGGAAACAGATACGCAGTATTTT
TRBV10-3,NA,TRBJ2-7,once,CAISENQIEQYF,TGTGCCATCAGTGAGAACCAGATCGAGCAGTACTTC
TRBV5-1,NA,TRBJ1-2,NA,CASSLTGSYGYTF,TGCGCCAGCAGCTTGACAGGGAGCTATGGCTACACCTTC
TRBV29-1,NA,TRBJ2-5,NA,CSVSRDGREQYF,TGCAGCGTTAGCCGGGACGGCCGAGAGCAGTACTTC
TRBV27,NA,TRBJ1-1,NA,CASSLISGPEAFF,TGTGCCAGCAGTTTAATTAGTGGGCCTGAAGCTTTCTTT
TRBV7-6,NA,TRBJ2-5,NA,CASSFIQGGGKETQYF,TGTGCCAGCAGCTTTATTCAGGGAGGAGGGAAAGAGACCCAGTACTTC